Reported below is one T cell receptor (beta chain). Its antigen is not yet known. Base qualities are missing; no much larger clone stands one base away. These data are taken from a study of Ad26.COV2.S vaccination and SARS-CoV-2 variants (dated by TCRdb to the early 2020s). Study-level background: Donors in the vaccine arm were drawn from COV1001, a multicentre, randomized, double-blind, placebo-controlled phase I-IIa trial testing Ad26.COV2.S in healthy adults. Dosing of Ad26.COV2.S was intramuscular, at either 5x10^10 or 1x10^11 viral particles, delivered as one shot or as two shots spaced 56 days apart. Sequencing of the TCRbeta repertoire served to evaluate the specificity and breadth of SARS-CoV-2-reactive T cell receptors following Ad26.COV2.S vaccination. A total of 32 samples were included in the TCR-sequenced set, comprising around 19 Ad26.COV2.S vaccine recipients, 5 placebo recipients and 8 SARS-CoV-2 convalescent individuals. Participants in the trial were split at random into five groups of five each, receiving low-dose or high-dose Ad26.COV2.S once or twice, or else placebo on both occasions. Throughout the experiments and outcome assessment, investigators stayed blinded to trial group allocation.

V ends up 5 bases short and J 5 bases short, with an unmatched junction base count of 8. The germline V gene supplies CDR1 SGHNT and CDR2 YENEEA. The CDR3 goes from the cysteine to the phenylalanine over 16 residues. CDR3 DNA only is kept here, 48 bases in frame from base 1. The paper as a whole reports these results and caveats: Vaccine and placebo recipients had similar non-spike TCR breadth, a finding consistent with the vaccine containing only spike. The authors noted that total T cell responses may have been underestimated by the TCR breadth and depth analyses. Spike-specific TCR breadth was higher in Ad26.COV2.S recipients than in placebo recipients (P = 0.0014). After vaccination, substantial breadth of spike-specific CD8+ and CD4+ T cell responses was reported. Comparing responses between vaccine doses or regimens was not something the study was powered to do.

The treatment or condition label, read with the paper, signifies: some 19 received Ad26.COV2.S at low or high dose, single or two shots; 5 received placebo; per-sample allocation not given. Repertoires of vaccine and placebo recipients were sequenced from samples taken on day 63 after the first injection. In Cohort 1b, more than 20 adults aged 18-55 years were enrolled at a single site in Boston, USA, between 29 July and 7 August 2020. Ad26.COV2.S consisted of a replication-incompetent adenovirus type 26 vector by which a prefusion-stabilized SARS-CoV-2 spike protein from the original Wuhan strain was expressed. The immunoSEQ Assay was the method used to sequence TCRbeta CDR3 regions. After extraction, genomic DNA underwent amplification by bias-controlled multiplex PCR, followed by high-throughput sequencing. In the authors' own workflow: To quantify the absolute abundance of every unique TCRbeta CDR3 region, sequences were collapsed and filtered. Usable DNA was measured by amplifying reference genes present in all nucleated cells, and TCRbeta template counts were normalized to that usable DNA to estimate T cell fraction. Repertoire TCRs were annotated as SARS-CoV-2-specific by exact matching of V gene, CDR3 amino acid sequence and J gene to a known reactive TCR set. The reference SARS-CoV-2 TCR set was obtained from MIRA and was filtered for enrichment in COVID-19-positive ImmuneCODE repertoires, whereby public or cross-reactive TCRs were removed. Based on the MIRA antigens, annotated TCRs were further analysed at the level of specific ORF or position within ORF. Breadth was defined as annotated unique rearrangements over total unique productive rearrangements; depth was the summed frequency of those rearrangements. Group comparisons of TCR breadth used two-sided Wilcoxon rank-sum tests. Entries here come from immuneACCESS through TCRdb and include only in-frame sequences with V and J called. Some clones fail to appear in such tables; in the studies checked, an unresolved V gene covers under half of the shortfall, and the cause of the remainder is unknown. V, J and clone size were drawn from that table, and D and trimming were deduced from the DNA. This sample is represented by roughly 400,000 clones; about 90% of them were singletons. The ten largest clones represent around 4.2% of the sample.

Here the sequenced sample was peripheral blood, taken in a trial of Ad26.COV2.S vaccine versus placebo. The TCR originated in a person between 18 and 60 years old who received the Ad26.COV2.S COVID-19 vaccine or a placebo. The chain is assembled from TRBV11-3 and TRBJ2-2, and TRBD1 aligns with 10 junction nucleotides. The bases read TGTGCCAGCAGCGGGAGACAGGGGGCCGGAACCGGGGAGCTGTTTTTT. This sequence encodes CASSGRQGAGTGELFF.